A single sample is the source of the 10 T cell receptor beta chains below, sequenced in a study of T cell responses to AZD1222 COVID-19 vaccine (dated by TCRdb to the early 2020s). Libraries came from the immunoSEQ multiplex PCR assay. Not all clones reach the TCRdb copy of this immuneACCESS table, which keeps in-frame sequences only. Checked studies attribute under half of the gap to unresolved V genes and leave the rest unexplained. The sample contains about 75,000 clones, about 91% of them found a single time. Approximately 9.1% of the sample lies in the top ten. The intended sense of this specimen's time point label: about 28 days (+/-7) after the second vaccine dose. In light of the paper, this sample's treatment or condition label describes: meningococcal conjugate vaccine given as trial control. Specimen: peripheral blood, collected 28 days after the second dose of the MenACWY control vaccine. The receptors here all came from an adult who received the MenACWY meningococcal vaccine as a control.

The rearrangement joins TRBV6-6 to TRBJ2-7; 9 bases are shared with TRBD2. The CDR3 has 15 amino acids. Germline V gives CDR1 MNHNY, CDR2 SVGAGI (reference sequence). The V and J ends lost 8 bases and 3 bases, in that order; junction bases with no gene match: 11. CDR3 region: CASRTSSGGHYEQYF. DNA of the CDR3: TGTGCCAGCCGAACCTCAAGCGGGGGGCACTACGAGCAGTACTTC.

V usage is TRBV28 and J usage is TRBJ1-2; 7 positions agree with TRBD1. V lost 6 bases to trimming and J lost 3 bases; unmatched junction nucleotides: 10. Germline V gene lookup returns CDR1 MDHEN and CDR2 SYDVKM. The CDR3 sequence is 15 residues long. The CDR3 region is CASRDLPGTDYGYTF. DNA of the CDR3: TGTGCCAGCAGGGACCTACCAGGGACAGACTATGGCTACACCTTC.

This clone is medium-sized by share. V is TRBV6-4 and J is TRBJ2-2; D may match TRBD1 or TRBD2 (5 bases each). Germline CDR1 reads MRHNA; CDR2 reads SNTAGT. With 2 bases removed from V and 1 base from J, the gap between germline ends came to 5 bases. CDR3 size: 14 residues. CDR3 region: CASSDGGNTGELFF. DNA for the CDR3: TGTGCCAGCAGTGACGGGGGGAACACCGGGGAGCTGTTTTTT.

The chain couples TRBV5-5 to TRBJ1-4; 7 nucleotides match TRBD1. Trimming cost V 4 bases and J 11 bases; bases outside gene matches: 14. This CDR3 is 15 amino acids long. The germline CDR1 and CDR2 sequences are SGHKS and YYEKEE (reference sequence). The CDR3 DNA reads TGTGCCAGCAGCCCCTCCGGGACAGCTGTTGAGAAACTGTTTTTT. Encoded protein: CASSPSGTAVEKLFF.

The chain carries TRBV6-5 and TRBJ1-2, with TRBD1 matching 8 bases. CDR1 and CDR2 (germline): MNHEY, SVGAGI. V lost 5 bases, J lost 7 bases, and 6 bases stayed unmatched. This CDR3 comprises 13 residues. CDR3 DNA sequence: TGTGCCAGCAGTAGACAGGGGTTCGGTGGCTACACCTTC. Amino acids: CASSRQGFGGYTF.

The genes are TRBV5-1 and TRBJ1-2; TRBD1 matches 9 bases. The junction had 13 bases not matched to a gene; V was cut back by 3 bases and J by 10 bases. The germline V gene encodes CDR1 SGHRS and CDR2 YFSETQ. The CDR3 has 15 residues. The CDR3 loop reads CASSSTGGSIGDYTF. The CDR3 region has the DNA TGCGCCAGCAGCTCCACAGGGGGCTCGATAGGAGACTACACCTTC.

The rearrangement uses TRBV19 and TRBJ1-1; weak D call: TRBD1 (6 bases). Trimming took off 3 bases at V and 11 bases at J, with 10 bases between the two ends. The germline V gene encodes CDR1 LNHDA and CDR2 SQIVND (reference sequence). The CDR3 loop spans 11 amino acids. CDR3 DNA sequence: TGTGCCAGTAGTATTGGACAGTACGCTTTCTTT. Its protein is CASSIGQYAFF.

The rearrangement links TRBV18 to TRBJ1-1, with D possibly matching TRBD1 (6 bases). V gave up 3 bases and J gave up 1 base, with 12 bases separating them. CDR3 length: 15 residues. Per the germline V gene, CDR1 is KGHSH and CDR2 is LQKENI. The CDR3 nucleotides read TGTGCCAGCTCACCCTCCTCAGGGGCGAACACTGAAGCTTTCTTT. Translated, it gives CASSPSSGANTEAFF.

V gene TRBV19 combines with J gene TRBJ2-2; 9 bases line up with TRBD2. In germline, CDR1 is LNHDA, CDR2 SQIVND (reference sequence). The CDR3 sequence is 17 residues long. The junction had 7 bases not matched to a gene; V was cut back by 1 base and J by 4 bases. The CDR3 nucleotides are TGTGCCAGTAGTATAGGCAAGCGGGGGGCCATCACCGGGGAGCTGTTTTTT. The encoded protein is CASSIGKRGAITGELFF.

V and J are TRBV28 and TRBJ2-5; D is undetermined. Germline CDR1 and CDR2: MDHEN and SYDVKM. The CDR3 covers 14 residues. The V end lost 1 base, the J end lost 5 bases, and 11 bases lay between the germline ends. CDR3 in DNA: TGTGCCAGCAGTTTATCAGTTCCCGCGGAGACCCAGTACTTC. This encodes CASSLSVPAETQYF.